The clone carrying this T cell receptor beta chain was observed at least ten times. Antigen unknown. This specimen belongs to a study of identical twins. Germline V CDR1 and CDR2: MNHEY, SMNVEV (reference sequence). CDR3 length: 15 amino acids. V lost 5 bases and J lost 9, with 17 bases in between. Findings and limits, study-wide: Models, which agreed with sharing between unrelated individuals, nonetheless underestimated the out-of-frame TCR alpha sharing seen in monozygotic twins.

TCRdb analysed the 5' RACE reads with MiXCR anew, one entry per CDR3 protein. The profile shows about 390,000 distinct CDR3 sequences, 9% to 10% of them singletons. The material sequenced was naive T cells sorted from blood. The genes are TRBV27 and TRBJ1-6; possibly TRBD1 for D (6 bases). The clonotype comes from a woman between 45 and 65 years old in good health. This CDR3 is CASSTTAGGLSPLHF. The CDR3, as DNA: TGTGCCAGCAGTACCACCGCCGGGGGCCTTTCACCCCTCCACTTT.